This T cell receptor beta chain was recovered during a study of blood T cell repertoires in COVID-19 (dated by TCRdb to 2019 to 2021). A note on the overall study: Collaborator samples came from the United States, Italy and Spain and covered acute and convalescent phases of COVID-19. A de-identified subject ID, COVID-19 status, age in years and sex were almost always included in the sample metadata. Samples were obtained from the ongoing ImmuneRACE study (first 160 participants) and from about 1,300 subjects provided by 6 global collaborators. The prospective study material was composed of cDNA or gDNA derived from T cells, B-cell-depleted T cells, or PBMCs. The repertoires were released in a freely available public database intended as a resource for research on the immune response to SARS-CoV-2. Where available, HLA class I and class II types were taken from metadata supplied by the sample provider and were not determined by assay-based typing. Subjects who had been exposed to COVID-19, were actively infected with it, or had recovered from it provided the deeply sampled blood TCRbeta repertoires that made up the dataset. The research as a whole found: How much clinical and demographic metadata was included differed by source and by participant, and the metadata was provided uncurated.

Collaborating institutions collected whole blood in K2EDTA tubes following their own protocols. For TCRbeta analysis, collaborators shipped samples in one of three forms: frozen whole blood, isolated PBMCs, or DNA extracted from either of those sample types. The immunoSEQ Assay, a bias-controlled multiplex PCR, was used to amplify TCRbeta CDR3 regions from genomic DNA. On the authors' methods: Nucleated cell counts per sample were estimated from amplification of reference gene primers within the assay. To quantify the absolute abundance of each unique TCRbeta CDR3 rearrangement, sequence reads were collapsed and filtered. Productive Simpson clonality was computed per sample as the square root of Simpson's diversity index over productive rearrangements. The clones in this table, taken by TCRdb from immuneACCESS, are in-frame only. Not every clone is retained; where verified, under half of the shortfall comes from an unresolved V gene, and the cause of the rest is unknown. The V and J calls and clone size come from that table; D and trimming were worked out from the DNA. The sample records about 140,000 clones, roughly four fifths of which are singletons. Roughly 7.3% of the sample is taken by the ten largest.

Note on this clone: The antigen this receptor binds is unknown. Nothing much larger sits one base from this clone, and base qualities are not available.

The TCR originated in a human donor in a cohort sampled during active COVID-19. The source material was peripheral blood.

The CDR3 is CASSPGKPNYGYTF. The DNA reads as follows: TGTGCCAGCAGCCCCGGGAAACCTAACTATGGCTACACCTTC. The rearrangement combines TRBV14 with TRBJ1-2, with the D gene uncertain. The V and J ends are trimmed by 4 bases and 0 bases, leaving 9 bases between them. CDR3 length: 14 amino acids, cysteine to phenylalanine. Only the CDR3 DNA stays, 42 bases, in frame from base 1. The germline V gene specifies SGHDN as CDR1 and FVKESK as CDR2.